The clone carrying this TCR beta chain occurred a few times. Its specificity is unknown. Germline CDR1 MGHDK, CDR2 SYGVNS. With 9 bases removed from V and 8 bases from J, the gap between germline ends came to 4 bases. The CDR3 contains 8 residues. TCRdb's table, derived via immunoSEQ multiplex PCR, lists solely in-frame clones and lacks some. Of tens of thousands of clones in the sample, over 70% are singletons; the top ten hold 3.5% to 6%. The sample is drawn from a study of OX40 agonist ivuxolimab in advanced cancers. Study outcomes and limitations: More expanded clones were found, on average, in CD8+ than in CD4+ T cells.

The origin of this receptor is an adult with an advanced solid tumor such as melanoma, head and neck, liver or kidney cancer. This material consisted of CD4+ or CD8+ T cells sorted from blood, taken in a trial of the OX40 agonist ivuxolimab. The V gene is TRBV25-1, the J gene TRBJ1-2; D is ambiguous. The CDR3 coding sequence is TGTGCCAGAGAGGGCTACACCTTC. Protein: CAREGYTF.